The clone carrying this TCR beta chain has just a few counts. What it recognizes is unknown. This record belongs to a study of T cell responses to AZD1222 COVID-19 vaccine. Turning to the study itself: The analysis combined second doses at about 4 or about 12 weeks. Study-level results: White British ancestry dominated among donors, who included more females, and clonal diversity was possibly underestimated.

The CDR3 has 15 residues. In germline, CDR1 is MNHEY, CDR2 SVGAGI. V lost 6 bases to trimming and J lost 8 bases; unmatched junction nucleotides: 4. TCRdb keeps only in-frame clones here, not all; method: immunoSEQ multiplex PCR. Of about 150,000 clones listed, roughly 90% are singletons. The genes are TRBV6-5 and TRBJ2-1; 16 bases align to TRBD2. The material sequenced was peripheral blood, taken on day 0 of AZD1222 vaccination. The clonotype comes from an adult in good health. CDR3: CASSRGTSGRDEQFF. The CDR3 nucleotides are TGTGCCAGCAGCCGGGGGACTAGCGGGAGGGATGAGCAGTTCTTC.